This T cell receptor (beta chain) was sequenced during a study of molecular identifiers for immune sequencing clone quantification. For the study at large: In replicates, the authors split RNA from around 20,000 or 100,000 naive CD8 cells five ways and sequenced four.

A CD8+CD4-CCR7+CD45RA+ gate was used to sort naive CD8 T cells. Methods described previously, with TCR primers listed, were used for bulk TCR libraries. One entry per CDR3 protein results from TCRdb running MiXCR on the PCR reads. The profile shows 460,000 or so distinct CDR3 sequences, around 23% of them singletons. Specimen: naive CD8+ T cells from blood, with Jurkat cell RNA spiked in. As to subset: FACS-sorted CD8+CD4-CCR7+CD45RA+ naive T cells. This sequence originates from a human donor in good health. Some libraries in this study had Jurkat cell RNA spiked in.

The CDR3 nucleotides are TGCGCCAGCAGCTTGGCAAGTATGCCGAACACTGAAGCTTTCTTT. Amino acids: CASSLASMPNTEAFF. The chain is built from TRBV5-1 and TRBJ1-1; no clear D. CDR1 is SGHRS, CDR2 YFSETQ, per germline. The V end lost 0 bases, the J end lost 1 base, and 10 bases lay between the germline ends. The length of the CDR3 is 15 residues.